The clone carrying this TCR beta chain was recorded many times. The size of this beta chain means little, since it is a stray read in a library made for alpha chains. This specimen belongs to a study of spatial heterogeneity in lung cancer. The overall study: Detected sequences consistently included more beta-chain ones than alpha-chain ones. Raw reads contained each unique TCR and UMI combination more than ten times on average.

This sample's time point: sample taken at primary tumor resection. Unsorted whole RNA samples from tumor, nontumor lung or frozen PBMC were sequenced. The approximately 77 donors had untreated early-stage non-small cell lung cancer. V was pared by 0 bases and J by 0 bases, with 12 bases between. Germline CDR1 and CDR2: SGHTA and FQGNSA. CDR3 length equals 18 residues. Unique molecular identifiers, one per molecule, were present on every TCR cDNA molecule. In TCRdb, the 5' RACE reads were re-called with MiXCR into one record per CDR3 protein. The sample includes approximately 7,000 distinct CDR3 sequences, 5% to 7% of them seen just once.

This chain connects TRBV7-2 to TRBJ2-6; D possibly matches TRBD1 or TRBD2 (5 bases each). The starting material was normal lung tissue next to the tumor, obtained at surgery. The sequence was obtained from a female donor with early-stage non-small cell lung cancer. The CDR3 DNA is TGTGCCAGCAGCTTAGCGAGGGGTTTGAACTCTGGGGCCAACGTCCTGACTTTC. Protein product: CASSLARGLNSGANVLTF.